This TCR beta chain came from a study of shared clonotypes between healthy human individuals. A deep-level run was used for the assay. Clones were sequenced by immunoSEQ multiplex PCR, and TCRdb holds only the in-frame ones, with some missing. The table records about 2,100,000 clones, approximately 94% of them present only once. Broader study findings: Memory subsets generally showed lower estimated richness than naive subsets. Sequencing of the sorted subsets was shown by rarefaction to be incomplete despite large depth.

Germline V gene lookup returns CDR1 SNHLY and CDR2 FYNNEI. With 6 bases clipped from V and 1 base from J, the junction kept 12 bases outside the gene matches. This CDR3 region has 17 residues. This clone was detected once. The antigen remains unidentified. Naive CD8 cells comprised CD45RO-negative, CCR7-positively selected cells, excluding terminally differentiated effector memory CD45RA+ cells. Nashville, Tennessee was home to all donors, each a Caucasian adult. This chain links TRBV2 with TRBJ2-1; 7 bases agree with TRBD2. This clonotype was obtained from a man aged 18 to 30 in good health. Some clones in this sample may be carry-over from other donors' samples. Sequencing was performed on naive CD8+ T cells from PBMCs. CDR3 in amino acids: CASRTRIAGRSYNEQFF. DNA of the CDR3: TGTGCCAGCAGAACCAGGATAGCGGGTAGATCCTACAATGAGCAGTTCTTC.